This is a list of T cell receptor beta chains from one sample in a study of response to subunit inactivated influenza vaccine. TCRdb re-called the RT-PCR reads through MiXCR, storing one row per CDR3 protein. This sample has around 520,000 distinct CDR3 sequences, with roughly 23% found just once. This sample comprised CD4+ T cells sorted from PBMCs, obtained 4 to 6 days after vaccination. The receptor set was obtained from a man between 50 and 59 years old who received an inactivated influenza vaccine. Both conserved end residues are part of each CDR3. A D gene is named only where the DNA matches it firmly. Expanded clones are given a class, and other clones once, few, many or no size at all.

TRBJ1-5	.	.	TRBV20-1	TGCAGTGCTAGCCGGGACACCAATCAGCCCCAGCATTTT	CSASRDTNQPQHF
TRBJ2-7	TRBD1	few	TRBV6-1	TGTGCCAGCAGAACACGACAGGGGGGGCTCTACGAGCAGTACTTC	CASRTRQGGLYEQYF
TRBJ2-7	.	.	TRBV20-1	TGCAGTGGTGGGAAAAACTACGAGCAGTACTTC	CSGGKNYEQYF
TRBJ2-1	.	.	TRBV6-1	TGTGCCAGCAGTCGACAGGGACTTTACTCCTACAATGAGCAGTTCTTC	CASSRQGLYSYNEQFF
TRBJ1-5	.	.	TRBV15	TGTGCCACCAGCAGAGAGGGATCCTCCTCCCAGCATTTT	CATSREGSSSQHF
TRBJ2-5	TRBD1	.	TRBV15	TGTGCCACCAGCAGAGAAACAGGGGGACTTTTGGAGACCCAGTACTTC	CATSRETGGLLETQYF
TRBJ1-5	TRBD1	.	TRBV2	TGTGCCAGCAGTTTCGGACAGGTTGGACAGCCCCAGCATTTT	CASSFGQVGQPQHF
TRBJ2-6	.	.	TRBV29-1	TGCAGCGTTGATTCCAGCGCGGGGGCCAACGTCCTGACTTTC	CSVDSSAGANVLTF
TRBJ1-2	.	few	TRBV11-1	TGTGCCAGCAGCTTTGGGGAAGGCTACACCTTC	CASSFGEGYTF
TRBJ1-2	.	once	TRBV27	TGTGCCAGCAGTTTAAAGATGGGGGCGAGAGGTAACTATGGCTACACCTTC	CASSLKMGARGNYGYTF
TRBJ2-5	.	.	TRBV20-1	TGCAGTGCTAGTTCCGGGGCGAGGGAGACCCAGTACTTC	CSASSGARETQYF
TRBJ2-5	TRBD2	.	TRBV6-1	TGTGCCAGCACCCCTCTCGGGGGGGCCAAAGAGACCCAGTACTTC	CASTPLGGAKETQYF
TRBJ2-3	TRBD2	.	TRBV7-3	TGTGCCAGCAGCTTCCAAGGGACTAGCGGCACAGATACGCAGTATTTT	CASSFQGTSGTDTQYF
TRBJ2-1	TRBD2	few	TRBV7-2	TGTGCCAGCAGCGGGTTAGCGGGGCGATCCTACAATGAGCAGTTCTTC	CASSGLAGRSYNEQFF
TRBJ2-7	.	.	TRBV7-9	TGTGCCAGCAGCTTAGGGGACAGCCCGGGAGACGAGCAGTACTTC	CASSLGDSPGDEQYF
TRBJ1-1	TRBD1	few	TRBV11-1	TGTGCCAGCAGCGCCGACAGGGGGCGGAAAGCTTTCTTT	CASSADRGRKAFF
TRBJ2-1	TRBD2	.	TRBV9	TGTGCCAGCAGCCCCCGGGGTAGCGGGGGGGACAATGAGCAGTTCTTC	CASSPRGSGGDNEQFF